This TCR beta chain appears in the sequencing data of a study of cytomegalovirus exposure and HLA in healthy donors. Germline V gives CDR1 MNHEY, CDR2 SMNVEV (reference sequence). Losses at the gene ends were 0 bases for V and 5 bases for J; bases not matched to a gene: 8. The CDR3 is made up of 17 amino acids. 13 Jbeta primers and 60 Vbeta primers were used for the PCR. Clones were sequenced by immunoSEQ multiplex PCR, and TCRdb holds only the in-frame ones, with some missing. The table has 130,000 or so clones, 77% seen once. Regarding the study as a whole: Within an earlier analysis, most TCR beta V segments proved productive either about 90% or about 30% of the time. TCR association rates varied by HLA locus in a later analysis, with DRB1 highest and HLA-C lowest.

Regarding this clone: The antigen remains undetermined.

This clonotype was sampled from a male donor in good health and CMV-seropositive. The chain couples TRBV27 to TRBJ2-1, with 9 bases fitting TRBD2. Sequencing input: PBMCs. The CDR3 reads CASSLSGLAGRNNEQFF. Here the CDR3 DNA reads TGTGCCAGCAGTTTATCGGGGCTAGCGGGGAGGAACAATGAGCAGTTCTTC.